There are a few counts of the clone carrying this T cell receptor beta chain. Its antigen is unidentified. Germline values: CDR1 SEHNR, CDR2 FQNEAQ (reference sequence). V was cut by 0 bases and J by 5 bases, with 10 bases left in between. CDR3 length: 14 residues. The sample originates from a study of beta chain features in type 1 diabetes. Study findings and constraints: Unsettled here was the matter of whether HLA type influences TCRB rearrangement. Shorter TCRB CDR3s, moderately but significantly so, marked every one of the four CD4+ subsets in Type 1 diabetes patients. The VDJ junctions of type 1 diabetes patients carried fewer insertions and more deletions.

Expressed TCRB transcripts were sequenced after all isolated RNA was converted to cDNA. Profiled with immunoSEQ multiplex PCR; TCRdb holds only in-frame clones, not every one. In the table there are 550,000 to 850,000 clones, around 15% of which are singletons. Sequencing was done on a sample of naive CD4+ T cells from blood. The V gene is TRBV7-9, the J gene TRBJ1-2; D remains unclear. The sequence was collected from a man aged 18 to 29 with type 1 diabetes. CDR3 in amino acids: CASSLAAMGYGYTF. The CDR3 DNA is TGTGCCAGCAGCTTAGCGGCCATGGGTTATGGCTACACCTTC.